This TCR beta chain was profiled in a study of cytomegalovirus exposure and HLA in healthy donors. Sequencing used immunoSEQ multiplex PCR; TCRdb keeps in-frame clones, though not all of them. This table has 100,000 to 150,000 clones, roughly 89% appearing once. V gave up 7 bases and J gave up 3 bases; unmatched junction bases: 7. The CDR3 is 14 residues long. Germline CDR1 MNHNS, CDR2 SASEGT. This receptor was obtained from a woman aged 18-30 years in good health and CMV-seronegative. The specimen was PBMCs. The chain uses TRBV6-1 and TRBJ2-7; TRBD1 aligns across 9 bases. The CDR3 nucleotides read TGTGCCAGCACCCCGGGACAGGGTCTCTACGAGCAGTACTTC. Its translation is CASTPGQGLYEQYF.